This is a list of T cell receptor beta chains from one sample in a study of T cells in Graves' hyperthyroidism and ophthalmopathy. One entry per CDR3 protein results from TCRdb running MiXCR on the multiplex PCR reads. The sample holds 300,000 to 400,000 distinct CDR3 sequences, around 20% seen once. The sequenced sample was blood. These receptors all stem from a woman between 45 and 65 years old with Graves' hyperthyroidism. The CDR3 runs from the conserved cysteine through the conserved F or W. The D gene is left open where the match is weak. Where a row states a size, it is once, few, many or the class of an expanded clone; other rows omit it.

>many|TRBV29-1|TRBJ2-3|TRBD2
CSVDGRVDTQYF
TGCAGCGTTGACGGGAGGGTGGATACGCAGTATTTT
>NA|TRBV4-1|TRBJ2-7|NA
CASSQVYRRYEQYF
TGCGCCAGCAGCCAAGTGTATCGAAGATACGAGCAGTACTTC
>NA|TRBV10-3|TRBJ2-7|TRBD1
CAISEWWDRDTYEQYF
TGTGCCATCAGTGAGTGGTGGGACAGGGATACCTACGAGCAGTACTTC
>NA|TRBV2|TRBJ1-5|TRBD1
CASSPRDSDYSNQPQHF
TGTGCCAGCAGTCCCCGGGACAGCGATTATAGCAATCAGCCCCAGCATTTT
>many|TRBV28|TRBJ2-3|NA
CASIISGGGNTDTQYF
TGTGCCAGTATAATTAGCGGAGGGGGAAACACAGATACGCAGTATTTT
>NA|TRBV20-1|TRBJ2-6|NA
CSAKMYGANVLTF
TGCAGTGCTAAAATGTACGGGGCCAACGTCCTGACTTTC
>many|TRBV11-2|TRBJ1-6|NA
CATTIPQAARSPLHF
TGTGCCACCACGATCCCGCAGGCCGCCCGATCACCCCTCCACTTT
>NA|TRBV6-1|TRBJ2-2|NA
CASSGRQATGELFF
TGTGCCAGCAGTGGGAGACAGGCCACCGGGGAGCTGTTTTTT
>many|TRBV7-9|TRBJ2-3|NA
CASINRRQTSTDTQYF
TGTGCCAGCATCAACAGGCGGCAGACTAGCACAGATACGCAGTATTTT
>NA|TRBV20-1|TRBJ2-4|NA
CSASWGLANIQYF
TGCAGTGCCTCGTGGGGGCTAGCAAACATTCAGTACTTC
>few|TRBV6-1|TRBJ2-1|NA
CASSDTRLTRDYNEQFF
TGTGCCAGCAGCGACACACGTCTAACAAGGGACTACAATGAGCAGTTCTTC
>NA|TRBV30|TRBJ1-5|NA
CAWSVRNNQPQHF
TGTGCCTGGAGTGTTCGGAACAATCAGCCCCAGCATTTT
>many|TRBV20-1|TRBJ2-7|TRBD2
CSARDLAGTSGRYEQYF
TGCAGTGCTAGAGATCTGGCCGGGACTAGCGGGAGATACGAGCAGTACTTC
>many|TRBV12-3/TRBV12-4|TRBJ2-7|NA
CASSFGDRGNEQYF
TGTGCCAGCAGTTTTGGGGACCGAGGGAACGAGCAGTACTTC
>many|TRBV28|TRBJ2-3|NA
CASGQGGMAGDTQYF
TGTGCCAGCGGTCAAGGGGGGATGGCGGGAGATACGCAGTATTTT
>many|TRBV2|TRBJ2-7|NA
CASSEEIYEQYF
TGTGCCAGCAGTGAGGAAATCTACGAGCAGTACTTC
>NA|TRBV5-1|TRBJ2-5|NA
CASSLTGRYGKTQYF
TGCGCCAGCAGCCTGACAGGGAGGTACGGAAAGACCCAGTACTTC
>many|TRBV6-2/TRBV6-3|TRBJ2-1|NA
CASSYFGNEQFF
TGTGCCAGCAGTTACTTCGGAAATGAGCAGTTCTTC
>NA|TRBV4-1|TRBJ1-2|NA
CTSSHGQSSNYGYTF
TGCACCAGCAGCCACGGACAGTCCTCTAACTATGGCTACACCTTC
>NA|TRBV5-8|TRBJ1-2|TRBD1
CASSFGYRGVFGYTF
TGTGCCAGCAGCTTTGGCTACAGGGGAGTATTTGGCTACACCTTC
>many|TRBV2|TRBJ2-5|NA
CASRAGTVQETQYF
TGTGCCAGCAGGGCCGGGACGGTGCAAGAGACCCAGTACTTC
>many|TRBV11-2|TRBJ2-2|NA
CASSPGGVMHPSRNTGELFF
TGTGCCAGCAGCCCCGGAGGGGTGATGCATCCTAGCAGAAACACCGGGGAGCTGTTTTTT
>few|TRBV18|TRBJ2-3|TRBD1
CASSPDRGLWTDTQYF
TGTGCCAGCTCACCAGACAGGGGGCTTTGGACAGATACGCAGTATTTT
>many|TRBV28|TRBJ2-7|NA
CASSLRHEQYF
TGTGCCAGCAGTTTAAGACACGAGCAGTACTTC
>NA|TRBV12-3/TRBV12-4|TRBJ1-2|NA
CASSLALSANYGYTF
TGTGCCAGCAGTTTAGCGCTAAGTGCTAACTATGGCTACACCTTC
>few|TRBV28|TRBJ2-2|TRBD2
CASSLGGIRGGELFF
TGTGCCAGCAGTTTGGGGGGGATCCGCGGCGGGGAGCTGTTTTTT
>many|TRBV28|TRBJ2-3|NA
CASIQGGPTDTQYF
TGTGCCAGCATTCAGGGGGGGCCCACAGATACGCAGTATTTT
>NA|TRBV18|TRBJ2-1|NA
CASSPDRNEQFF
TGTGCCAGCTCACCAGACAGAAATGAGCAGTTCTTC
>many|TRBV25-1|TRBJ1-2|NA
CASSELGRGLGYTF
TGTGCCAGCAGTGAATTGGGGCGGGGGCTTGGCTACACCTTC
>few|TRBV7-9|TRBJ2-3|TRBD2
CASSLGRGGLADTQYF
TGTGCCAGCAGCTTAGGTCGGGGGGGGCTCGCAGATACGCAGTATTTT
>many|TRBV10-3|TRBJ2-7|TRBD2
CAISGLAGVYEQYF
TGTGCCATCAGTGGTTTAGCGGGCGTGTACGAGCAGTACTTC
>many|TRBV18|TRBJ2-1|TRBD2
CASSPPGLVNEQFF
TGTGCCAGCTCACCACCGGGACTAGTCAATGAGCAGTTCTTC
>few|TRBV28|TRBJ2-3|TRBD1
CASNPGQGASTDTQYF
TGTGCCAGCAATCCGGGACAGGGGGCTAGCACAGATACGCAGTATTTT
>NA|TRBV6-1|TRBJ2-3|NA
CASSSMAGPTDTQYF
TGTGCCAGCAGTTCGATGGCGGGGCCCACAGATACGCAGTATTTT
>NA|TRBV5-5|TRBJ1-2|NA
CASIKGGAGGYTF
TGTGCCAGCATCAAGGGGGGCGCGGGAGGCTACACCTTC
>NA|TRBV15|TRBJ2-7|NA
CATSRTVNYEQYF
TGTGCCACCAGCAGGACGGTAAACTACGAGCAGTACTTC
>NA|TRBV19|TRBJ2-1|TRBD1
CASNGRGPYNEQFF
TGTGCCAGTAACGGCAGGGGGCCCTACAATGAGCAGTTCTTC
>NA|TRBV20-1|TRBJ2-3|NA
CSAITSGTPTDTQYF
TGCAGTGCCATAACTTCCGGGACGCCCACAGATACGCAGTATTTT
>few|TRBV11-2|TRBJ2-2|NA
CASKEWGGELFF
TGTGCCAGCAAGGAGTGGGGCGGGGAGCTGTTTTTT
>NA|TRBV7-2|TRBJ2-5|TRBD2
CASSLGVRGSASGKETQYF
TGTGCCAGCAGCTTAGGTGTCCGGGGATCAGCTAGCGGGAAAGAGACCCAGTACTTC
>NA|TRBV6-1|TRBJ2-2|TRBD2
CASDSGSHTGELFF
TGTGCCAGCGATAGCGGGAGCCACACCGGGGAGCTGTTTTTT
>many|TRBV3-1|TRBJ1-2|TRBD1
CASSPGTGSRRYTF
TGTGCCAGCAGCCCTGGGACAGGGAGTCGTCGCTACACCTTC